Listed here is a single TCR beta chain. These data originate in a study of control samples from healthy donors and cancer patients. Repertoires were generated with immunoSEQ multiplex PCR, while TCRdb's copy carries only in-frame clones and drops some. The repertoire holds about 150,000 clones, about 93% seen once, with 0.68% in the top ten. This CDR3 is built from 15 residues. V lost 5 bases and J 0 bases, leaving 11 bases between the germline ends. Germline V gene lookup returns CDR1 LNHDA and CDR2 SQIVND (reference sequence). The source is a woman between 25 and 40 years old in good health. This chain joins TRBV19 and TRBJ1-5; perhaps TRBD1 as D (6 bases). The material sequenced was blood. CDR3 coding DNA: TGTGCCAGTAGTCACGGACAGCGTAGCAATCAGCCCCAGCATTTT. Its protein is CASSHGQRSNQPQHF.